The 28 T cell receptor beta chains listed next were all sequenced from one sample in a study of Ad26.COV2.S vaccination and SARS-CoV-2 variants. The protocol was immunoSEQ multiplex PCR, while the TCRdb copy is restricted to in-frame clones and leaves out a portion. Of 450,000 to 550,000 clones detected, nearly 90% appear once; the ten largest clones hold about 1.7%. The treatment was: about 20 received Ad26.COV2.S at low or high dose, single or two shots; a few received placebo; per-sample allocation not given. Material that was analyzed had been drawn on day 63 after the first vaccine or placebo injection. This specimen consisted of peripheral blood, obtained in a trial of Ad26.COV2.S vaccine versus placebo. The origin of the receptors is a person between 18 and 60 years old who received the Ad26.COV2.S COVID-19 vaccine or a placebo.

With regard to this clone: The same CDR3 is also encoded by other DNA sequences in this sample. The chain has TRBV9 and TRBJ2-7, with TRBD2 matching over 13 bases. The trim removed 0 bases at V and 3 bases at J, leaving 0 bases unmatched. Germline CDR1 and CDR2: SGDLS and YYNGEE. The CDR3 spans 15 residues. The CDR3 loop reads CASSVGTSGSYEQYF. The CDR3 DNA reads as TGTGCCAGCAGCGTAGGGACTAGCGGGAGCTACGAGCAGTACTTC. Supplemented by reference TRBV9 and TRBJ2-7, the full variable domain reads DSGVTQTPKHLITATGQRVTLRCSPRSGDLSVYWYQQSLDQGLQFLIQYYNGEERAKGNILERFSAQQFPDLHSELNLSSLELGDSALYFCASSVGTSGSYEQYFGPGTRLTVT.

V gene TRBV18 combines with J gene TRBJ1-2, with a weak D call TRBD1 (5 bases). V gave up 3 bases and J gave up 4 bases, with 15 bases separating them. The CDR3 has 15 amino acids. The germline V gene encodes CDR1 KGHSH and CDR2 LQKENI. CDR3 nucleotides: TGTGCCAGCTCACCCGGGAGGGACGGCGGCTATGGCTACACCTTC. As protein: CASSPGRDGGYGYTF.

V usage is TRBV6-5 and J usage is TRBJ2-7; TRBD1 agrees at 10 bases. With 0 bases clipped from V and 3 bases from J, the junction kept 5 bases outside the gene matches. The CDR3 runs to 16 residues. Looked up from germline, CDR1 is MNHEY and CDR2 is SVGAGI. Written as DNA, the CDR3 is TGTGCCAGCAGTTACTCTTCCGGGACAGGGGTCTACGAGCAGTACTTC. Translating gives CASSYSSGTGVYEQYF.

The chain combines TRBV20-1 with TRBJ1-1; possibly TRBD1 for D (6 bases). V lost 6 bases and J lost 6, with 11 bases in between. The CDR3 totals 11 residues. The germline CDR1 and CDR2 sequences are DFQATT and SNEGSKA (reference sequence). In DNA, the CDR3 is TGCAGTGCCACAGGGCTCGCTGAAGCTTTCTTT. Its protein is CSATGLAEAFF.

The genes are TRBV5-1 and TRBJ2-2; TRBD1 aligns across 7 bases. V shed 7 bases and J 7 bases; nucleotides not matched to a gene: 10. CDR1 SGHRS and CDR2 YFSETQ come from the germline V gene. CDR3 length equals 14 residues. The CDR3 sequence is CASRQTGAGGELFF. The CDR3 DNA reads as TGCGCCAGCCGACAAACAGGGGCGGGCGGGGAGCTGTTTTTT.

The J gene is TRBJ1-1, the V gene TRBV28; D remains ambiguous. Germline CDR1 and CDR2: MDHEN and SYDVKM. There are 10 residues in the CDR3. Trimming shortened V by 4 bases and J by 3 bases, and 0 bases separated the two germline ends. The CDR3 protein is CASSYTEAFF. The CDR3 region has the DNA TGTGCCAGCAGTTACACTGAAGCTTTCTTT.

The CDR3 is CASGTAPYEQYF. Written as DNA, the CDR3 is TGTGCCAGCGGGACGGCGCCCTACGAGCAGTACTTC. V usage is TRBV19 and J usage is TRBJ2-7, with D perhaps matching TRBD1 or TRBD2 (5 bases each). Germline CDR1 is LNHDA and CDR2 is SQIVND (reference sequence). V was clipped by 9 bases and J by 2 bases, with 11 bases between them. The CDR3 contains 12 residues.

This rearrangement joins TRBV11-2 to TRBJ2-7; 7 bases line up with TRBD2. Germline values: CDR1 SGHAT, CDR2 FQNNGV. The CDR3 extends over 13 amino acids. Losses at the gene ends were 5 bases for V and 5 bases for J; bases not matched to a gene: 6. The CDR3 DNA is TGTGCCAGCAGCCCCCTAACTAGCGACGAGCAGTACTTC. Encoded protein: CASSPLTSDEQYF.

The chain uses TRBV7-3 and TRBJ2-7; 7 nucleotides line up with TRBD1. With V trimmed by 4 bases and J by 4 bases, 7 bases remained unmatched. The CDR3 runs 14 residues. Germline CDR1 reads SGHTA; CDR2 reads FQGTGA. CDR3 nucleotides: TGTGCCAGCAGCTCACAGGGGCCAGGATACGAGCAGTACTTC. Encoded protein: CASSSQGPGYEQYF.

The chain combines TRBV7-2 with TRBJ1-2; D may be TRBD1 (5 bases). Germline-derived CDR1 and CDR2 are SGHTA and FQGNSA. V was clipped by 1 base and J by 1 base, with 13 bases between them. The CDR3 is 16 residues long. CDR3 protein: CASSLVSGPYNYGYTF. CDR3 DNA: TGTGCCAGCAGCTTAGTATCGGGGCCGTATAACTATGGCTACACCTTC.

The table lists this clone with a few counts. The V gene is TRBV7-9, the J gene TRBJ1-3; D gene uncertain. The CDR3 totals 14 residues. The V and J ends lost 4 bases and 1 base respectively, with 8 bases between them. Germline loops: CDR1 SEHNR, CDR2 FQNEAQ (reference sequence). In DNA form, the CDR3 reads TGTGCCAGCAGCTCCCTTTTATCTGGAAACACCATATATTTT. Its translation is CASSSLLSGNTIYF.

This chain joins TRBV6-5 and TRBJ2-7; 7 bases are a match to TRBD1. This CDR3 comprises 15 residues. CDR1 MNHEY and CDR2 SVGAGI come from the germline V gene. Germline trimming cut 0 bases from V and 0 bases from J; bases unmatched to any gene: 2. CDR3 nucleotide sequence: TGTGCCAGCAGTTACTCGTCAGGGGGCTCCTACGAGCAGTACTTC. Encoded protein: CASSYSSGGSYEQYF.

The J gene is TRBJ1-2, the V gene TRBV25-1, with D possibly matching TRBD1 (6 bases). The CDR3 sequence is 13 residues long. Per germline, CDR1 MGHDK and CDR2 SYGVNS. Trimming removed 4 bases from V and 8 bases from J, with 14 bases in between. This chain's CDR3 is CASSGDRMGGYTF. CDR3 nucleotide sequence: TGTGCCAGCAGTGGCGACAGGATGGGGGGCTACACCTTC.

The CDR3, as DNA: TGTGCCAGCAGCCCCGGTGGGGGTTCCTACGAGCAGTACTTC. Protein product: CASSPGGGSYEQYF. The genes are TRBV7-9 and TRBJ2-7; D tentatively fits TRBD1 or TRBD2 (5 bases each). This CDR3 has 14 residues. Trimming stripped 5 bases from V and 1 base from J, with 12 bases between. Looked up from germline, CDR1 is SEHNR and CDR2 is FQNEAQ (reference sequence).

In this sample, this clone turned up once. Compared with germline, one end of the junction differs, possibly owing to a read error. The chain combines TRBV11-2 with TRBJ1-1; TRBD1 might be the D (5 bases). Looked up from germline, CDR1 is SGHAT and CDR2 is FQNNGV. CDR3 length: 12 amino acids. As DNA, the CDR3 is TGTGCCAGCAGTTCACAGGCGAGGGACCCAAGCTTT. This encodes CASSSQARDPSF. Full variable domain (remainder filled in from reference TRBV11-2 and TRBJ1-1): EAGVAQSPRYKIIEKRQSVAFWCNPISGHATLYWYQQILGQGPKLLIQFQNNGVVDDSQLPKDRFSAERLKGVDSTLKIQPAKLEDSAVYLCASSSQARDPSFGQGTRLTVV.

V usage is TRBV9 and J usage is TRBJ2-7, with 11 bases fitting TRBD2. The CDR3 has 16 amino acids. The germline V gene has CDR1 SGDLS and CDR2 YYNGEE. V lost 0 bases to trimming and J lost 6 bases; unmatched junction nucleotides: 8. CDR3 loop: CASSVGALGLAAEQYF. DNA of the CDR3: TGTGCCAGCAGCGTAGGGGCTTTGGGACTAGCGGCCGAGCAGTACTTC.

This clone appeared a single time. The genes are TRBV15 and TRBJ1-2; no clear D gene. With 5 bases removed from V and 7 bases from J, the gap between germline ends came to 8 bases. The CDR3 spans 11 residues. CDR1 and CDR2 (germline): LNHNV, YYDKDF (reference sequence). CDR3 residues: CATSGPSGYTF. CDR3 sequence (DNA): TGTGCCACCAGCGGCCCTAGTGGCTACACCTTC.

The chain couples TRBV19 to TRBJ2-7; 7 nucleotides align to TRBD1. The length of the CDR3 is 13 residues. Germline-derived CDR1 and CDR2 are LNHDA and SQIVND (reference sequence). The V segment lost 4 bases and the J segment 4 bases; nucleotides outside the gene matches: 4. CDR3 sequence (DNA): TGTGCCAGTAGTACCGGGACAGATTACGAGCAGTACTTC. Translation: CASSTGTDYEQYF.

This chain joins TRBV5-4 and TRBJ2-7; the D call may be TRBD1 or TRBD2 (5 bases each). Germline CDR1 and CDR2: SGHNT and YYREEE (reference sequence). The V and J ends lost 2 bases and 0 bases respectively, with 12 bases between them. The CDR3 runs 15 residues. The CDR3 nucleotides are TGTGCCAGCAGCTTTGGGGGTCCCAGCTCCTACGAGCAGTACTTC. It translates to CASSFGGPSSYEQYF.

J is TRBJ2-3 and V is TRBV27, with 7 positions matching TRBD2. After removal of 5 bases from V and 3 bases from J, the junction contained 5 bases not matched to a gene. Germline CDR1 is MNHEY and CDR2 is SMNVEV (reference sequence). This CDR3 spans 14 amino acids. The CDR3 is CASSSTSATDTQYF. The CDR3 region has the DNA TGTGCCAGCAGTAGCACTAGCGCTACAGATACGCAGTATTTT.

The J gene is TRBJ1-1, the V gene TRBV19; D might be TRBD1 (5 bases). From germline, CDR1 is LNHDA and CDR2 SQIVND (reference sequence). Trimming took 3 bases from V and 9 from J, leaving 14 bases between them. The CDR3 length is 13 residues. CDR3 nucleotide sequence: TGTGCCAGTAGTATGCCGGGGACCAGGAAAGCTTTCTTT. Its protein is CASSMPGTRKAFF.

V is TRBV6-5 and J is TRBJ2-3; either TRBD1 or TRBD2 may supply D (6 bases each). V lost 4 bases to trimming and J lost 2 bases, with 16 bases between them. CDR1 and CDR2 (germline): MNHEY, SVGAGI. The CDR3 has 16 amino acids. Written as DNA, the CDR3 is TGTGCCAGCAGTTTAGGTAGTTCGGGGGCCACAGATACGCAGTATTTT. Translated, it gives CASSLGSSGATDTQYF.

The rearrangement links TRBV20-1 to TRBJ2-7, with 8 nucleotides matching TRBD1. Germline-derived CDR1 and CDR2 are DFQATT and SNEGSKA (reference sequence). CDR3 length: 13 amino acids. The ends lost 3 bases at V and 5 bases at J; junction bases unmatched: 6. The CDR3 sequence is CSASTGTGHEQYF. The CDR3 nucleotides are TGCAGTGCTAGTACCGGGACAGGACACGAGCAGTACTTC.

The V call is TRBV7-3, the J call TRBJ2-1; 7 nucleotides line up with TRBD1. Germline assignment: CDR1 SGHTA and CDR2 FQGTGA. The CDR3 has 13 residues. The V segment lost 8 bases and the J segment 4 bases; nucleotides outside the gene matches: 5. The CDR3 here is CASGRDSYNEQFF. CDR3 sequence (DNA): TGTGCCAGCGGACGGGACAGTTACAATGAGCAGTTCTTC.

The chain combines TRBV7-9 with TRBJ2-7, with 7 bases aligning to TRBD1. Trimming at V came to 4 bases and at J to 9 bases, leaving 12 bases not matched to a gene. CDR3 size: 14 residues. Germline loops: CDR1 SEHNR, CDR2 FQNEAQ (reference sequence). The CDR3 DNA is TGTGCCAGCAGCTCCAGTGACAGGGAATCAAGGCAGTACTTC. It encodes CASSSSDRESRQYF. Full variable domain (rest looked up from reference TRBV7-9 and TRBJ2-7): DTGVSQNPRHKITKRGQNVTFRCDPISEHNRLYWYRQTLGQGPEFLTYFQNEAQLEKSRLLSDRFSAERPKGSFSTLEIQRTEQGDSAMYLCASSSSDRESRQYFGPGTRLTVT.

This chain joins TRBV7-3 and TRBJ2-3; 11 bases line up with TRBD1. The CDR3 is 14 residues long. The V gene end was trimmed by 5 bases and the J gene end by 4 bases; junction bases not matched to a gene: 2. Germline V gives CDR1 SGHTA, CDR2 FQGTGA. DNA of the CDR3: TGTGCCAGCAGCCCGGGACAGGGGGCAGATACGCAGTATTTT. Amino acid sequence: CASSPGQGADTQYF.

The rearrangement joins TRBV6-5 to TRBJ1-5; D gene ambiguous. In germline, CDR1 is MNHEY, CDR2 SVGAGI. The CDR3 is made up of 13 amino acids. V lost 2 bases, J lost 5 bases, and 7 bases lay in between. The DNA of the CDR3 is TGTGCCAGCAGTTACAGGGTTGATCAGCCCCAGCATTTT. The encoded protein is CASSYRVDQPQHF.

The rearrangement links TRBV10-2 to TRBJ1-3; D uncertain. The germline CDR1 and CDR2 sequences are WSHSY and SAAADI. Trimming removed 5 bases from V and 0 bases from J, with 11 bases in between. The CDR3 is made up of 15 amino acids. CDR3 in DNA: TGCGCCAGCAGTAGAGACGGTAACTCTGGAAACACCATATATTTT. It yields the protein CASSRDGNSGNTIYF.